The clone carrying this T cell receptor (beta chain) was counted at least ten times. Its specificity is unknown. This entry belongs to a study of T cells in Graves' hyperthyroidism and ophthalmopathy. Active moderate-to-severe ophthalmopathy, Clinical Activity Score at least 3, NOSPECS at least 4, under 3 months' duration. Whole-study results and caveats: The model foresaw ophthalmopathy a median around 6 months prior to onset. Separation of ophthalmopathy from stable hyperthyroidism was achieved by a 13 V-J model. Most expanded thyroid clonotypes above 0.001 also appeared in blood.

Germline CDR1 reads PRHDT; CDR2 reads FYEKMQ (reference sequence). The CDR3 consists of 15 residues. V was trimmed by 0 bases and J by 2 bases, leaving 8 bases between them. From RNA transcripts, TCR beta CDR3 regions were amplified. Using the HTBI primer set, a first-round RT-PCR was run on the TCR CDR3. TCRdb fed the multiplex PCR reads into MiXCR, producing one record per CDR3 protein. The sample consists of fewer than 750,000 distinct CDR3 sequences, about 14% of them appearing once. The chain couples TRBV13 to TRBJ2-1; no reliable D call. The clonotype originates from a woman between 50 and 59 years old with Graves' ophthalmopathy. Sequenced input: blood. The CDR3 loop is CASSLGRSTYNEQFF. DNA of the CDR3: TGTGCCAGCAGCTTAGGCCGGTCTACCTACAATGAGCAGTTCTTC.